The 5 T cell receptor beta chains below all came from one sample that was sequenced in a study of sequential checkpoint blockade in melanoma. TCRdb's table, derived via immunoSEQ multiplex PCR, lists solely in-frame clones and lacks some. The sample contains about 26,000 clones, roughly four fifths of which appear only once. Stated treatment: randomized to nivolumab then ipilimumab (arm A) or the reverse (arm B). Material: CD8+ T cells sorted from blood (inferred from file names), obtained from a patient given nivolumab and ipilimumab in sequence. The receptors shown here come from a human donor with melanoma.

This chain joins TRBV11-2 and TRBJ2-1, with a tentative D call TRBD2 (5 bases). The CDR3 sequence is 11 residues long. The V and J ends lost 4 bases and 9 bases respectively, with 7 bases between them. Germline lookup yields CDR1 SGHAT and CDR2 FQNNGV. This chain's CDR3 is CASSSGVEQFF. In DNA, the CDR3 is TGTGCCAGCAGCTCCGGGGTTGAGCAGTTCTTC.

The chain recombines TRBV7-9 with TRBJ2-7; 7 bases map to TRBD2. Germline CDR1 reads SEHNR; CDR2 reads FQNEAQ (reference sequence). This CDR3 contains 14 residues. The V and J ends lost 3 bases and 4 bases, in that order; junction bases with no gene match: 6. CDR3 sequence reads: CASSFPTSPYEQYF. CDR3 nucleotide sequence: TGTGCCAGCAGCTTCCCGACTAGCCCGTACGAGCAGTACTTC. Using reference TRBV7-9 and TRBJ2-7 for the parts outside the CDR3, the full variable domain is DTGVSQNPRHKITKRGQNVTFRCDPISEHNRLYWYRQTLGQGPEFLTYFQNEAQLEKSRLLSDRFSAERPKGSFSTLEIQRTEQGDSAMYLCASSFPTSPYEQYFGPGTRLTVT.

DNA of the CDR3: TGTGCCAGCTCCGACACGAGCTCCTACGAGCAGTACTTC. Translated, it gives CASSDTSSYEQYF. This chain uses TRBV5-6 with TRBJ2-5; no clear D. The J call may be wrong; the DNA end is better matched by TRBJ2-7. The CDR3 is 13 amino acids. The germline V gene has CDR1 SGHDT and CDR2 YYEEEE.

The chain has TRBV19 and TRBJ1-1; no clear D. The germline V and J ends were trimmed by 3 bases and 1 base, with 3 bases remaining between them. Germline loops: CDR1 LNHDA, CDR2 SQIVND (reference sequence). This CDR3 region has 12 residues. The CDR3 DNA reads TGTGCCAGTAGTATCGGGAACACTGAAGCTTTCTTT. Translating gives CASSIGNTEAFF.

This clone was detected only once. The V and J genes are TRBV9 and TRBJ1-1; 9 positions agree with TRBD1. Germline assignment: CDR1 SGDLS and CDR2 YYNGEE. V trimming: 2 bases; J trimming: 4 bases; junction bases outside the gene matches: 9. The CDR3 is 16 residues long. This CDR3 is CASSVGTGLGATEAFF. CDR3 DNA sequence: TGTGCCAGCAGCGTGGGGACAGGGCTCGGGGCCACTGAAGCTTTCTTT.